The clone carrying this T cell receptor beta chain was picked up a small number of times. In germline, CDR1 is KGHSH, CDR2 LQKENI. V lost 2 bases, J lost 4 bases, and 4 bases stayed unmatched. The CDR3 totals 16 residues. This specimen belongs to a study of blood T cell repertoires in COVID-19. Study in general: Collection of acute and convalescent COVID-19 samples took place in the United States, Italy and Spain. Nucleic acid was either cDNA or gDNA, and it came from T cells, B-cell-depleted T cells, or PBMCs.

The method was immunoSEQ multiplex PCR; TCRdb's version includes in-frame clones alone and lacks a portion of them. The data show 130,000 or so clones, with around 86% seen just once and roughly 1.5% held by the top ten. The material sequenced was peripheral blood. The TCR sequence derives from a human donor in a cohort sampled during active COVID-19. The V gene is TRBV18, the J gene TRBJ2-2, with TRBD1 matching over 10 bases. The CDR3 protein is CASSPAGQGSTGELFF. The DNA of the CDR3 is TGTGCCAGCTCACCAGCGGGACAGGGGAGCACCGGGGAGCTGTTTTTT.